The 30 T cell receptor beta chains below come from one sample, sequenced in a study of cytomegalovirus exposure and HLA in healthy donors (dated by TCRdb to the late 2010s). The method was the immunoSEQ multiplex PCR assay. For the multiplex PCR, a mixture combining 60 forward primers for TCR Vbeta segments and 13 reverse primers for TCR Jbeta segments was used. The clones in this table, taken by TCRdb from immuneACCESS, are in-frame only. Not every clone is retained; where verified, under half of the shortfall comes from an unresolved V gene, and the cause of the rest is unknown. The sample records about 160,000 clones, roughly 85% of which are singletons. 9.7% of the sample is in the top ten clones. Sequencing used PBMCs. The origin of the receptors is a man younger than 35 in good health and CMV-seropositive.

The sample holds a few counts of this clone. The V and J genes are TRBV7-3 and TRBJ2-5, with 7 nucleotides matching TRBD1. From germline, CDR1 is SGHTA and CDR2 FQGTGA. Trimming removed 5 bases from V and 0 bases from J; junction bases left unmatched: 6. CDR3 length equals 15 residues. As DNA, the CDR3 is TGTGCCAGCAGCCGGGGACAGCCCCACCAAGAGACCCAGTACTTC. Translating gives CASSRGQPHQETQYF.

The chain uses TRBV7-9 and TRBJ2-5, with D possibly TRBD2 on 5 matching bases. The closer fit of TRBJ2-7 to the DNA end suggests the J call may be wrong. This CDR3 region has 13 residues. Germline assignment: CDR1 SEHNR and CDR2 FQNEAQ (reference sequence). CDR3: CASREDAAYEQYF. The CDR3 coding sequence is TGTGCCAGCAGGGAGGACGCAGCCTACGAGCAGTACTTC.

This clone was seen a few times. The rearrangement uses TRBV4-1 and TRBJ1-4; D might be TRBD1 (5 bases). V dropped 5 bases and J dropped 7 bases, with 17 bases sitting between them. Germline CDR1 MGHRA, CDR2 YSYEKL. The CDR3 runs 15 residues. The chain's CDR3 is CASSIAPQGGEKLFF. In DNA form, the CDR3 reads TGCGCCAGCAGCATTGCTCCGCAGGGAGGTGAAAAACTGTTTTTT.

V and J are TRBV28 and TRBJ2-7; 7 positions agree with TRBD1. The germline CDR1 and CDR2 sequences are MDHEN and SYDVKM. Unmatched junction bases numbered 12, after V lost 2 bases and J lost 2 bases. This CDR3 is 17 amino acids long. The CDR3 region has the DNA TGTGCCAGCAGTTTACCAGGGGGACAGTTAACGCCCTACGAGCAGTACTTC. Translation gives CASSLPGGQLTPYEQYF. Supplemented by reference TRBV28 and TRBJ2-7, the full variable domain reads DVKVTQSSRYLVKRTGEKVFLECVQDMDHENMFWYRQDPGLGLRLIYFSYDVKMKEKGDIPEGYSVSREKKERFSLILESASTNQTSMYLCASSLPGGQLTPYEQYFGPGTRLTVT.

The chain carries TRBV5-1 and TRBJ2-3; D remains unclear. The CDR3 runs 14 residues. CDR1 is SGHRS, CDR2 YFSETQ, per germline. V lost 1 base to trimming and J lost 5 bases, with 11 bases between them. This CDR3 reads CASSLFSGGDTQYF. As DNA, the CDR3 is TGCGCCAGCAGCTTGTTCTCAGGTGGAGATACGCAGTATTTT.

The genes are TRBV14 and TRBJ1-4; D call uncertain. V was pared by 2 bases and J by 5 bases, with 6 bases between. The germline CDR1 and CDR2 sequences are SGHDN and FVKESK. CDR3 size: 13 residues. CDR3 loop: CASSQNLNEKLFF. As DNA, the CDR3 is TGTGCCAGCAGCCAAAACCTAAATGAAAAACTGTTTTTT.

This clone was observed a single time. This rearrangement joins TRBV7-7 to TRBJ2-3, with TRBD2 as a possible D gene (7 bases). This CDR3 is built from 13 residues. The germline gives CDR1 SSHAT, CDR2 FNYEAQ (reference sequence). V lost 5 bases and J 5 bases, leaving 11 bases between the germline ends. The CDR3: CASSRGAGDTQYF. CDR3 bases: TGTGCCAGCAGCCGGGGGGCGGGAGATACGCAGTATTTT. The full variable domain, with the rest looked up from reference TRBV7-7 and TRBJ2-3, is GAGVSQSPRYKVTKRGQDVTLRCDPISSHATLYWYQQALGQGPEFLTYFNYEAQPDKSGLPSDRFSAERPEGSISTLTIQRTEQRDSAMYRCASSRGAGDTQYFGPGTRLTVL.

The chain recombines TRBV7-2 with TRBJ1-2; TRBD1 might be the D (5 bases). Germline CDR1 and CDR2: SGHTA and FQGNSA. V was cut by 2 bases and J by 4 bases, with 11 bases left in between. The CDR3 consists of 14 residues. CDR3 bases: TGTGCCAGCAGCTTAACTCAGGGTAGCTATGGCTACACCTTC. Residues: CASSLTQGSYGYTF.

This clone showed up just once. The DNA for the CDR3 is TGCGCCAGCAGCTTGGGCCAGGGTCAAGAGACCCAGTACTTC. The encoded protein is CASSLGQGQETQYF. This chain connects TRBV5-1 to TRBJ2-5, with D tentatively TRBD1 (5 bases). V lost 0 bases, J lost 2 bases, and 8 bases lay in between. Germline V gene lookup returns CDR1 SGHRS and CDR2 YFSETQ. The length of the CDR3 is 14 residues.

The chain recombines TRBV7-2 with TRBJ1-5; D gene unclear. Germline V CDR1 and CDR2: SGHTA, FQGNSA. The CDR3 is 13 residues long. V gave up 2 bases and J gave up 6 bases, with 8 bases separating them. CDR3 in DNA: TGTGCCAGCAGCTTACTTGTAGCTCAGCCCCAGCATTTT. It yields the protein CASSLLVAQPQHF. The entire variable domain, with the rest obtained from reference TRBV7-2 and TRBJ1-5, is as follows: GAGVSQSPSNKVTEKGKDVELRCDPISGHTALYWYRQSLGQGLEFLIYFQGNSAPDKSGLPSDRFSAERTGGSVSTLTIQRTQQEDSAVYLCASSLLVAQPQHFGDGTRLSIL.

This sequence joins TRBV5-6 and TRBJ2-7; 13 bases align to TRBD2. From germline, CDR1 is SGHDT and CDR2 YYEEEE. The junction had 5 bases not matched to a gene; V was cut back by 2 bases and J by 3 bases. CDR3 length: 16 amino acids. As DNA, the CDR3 is TGTGCCAGCAGCTTTTTTTGGACTAGCGGGAGCTACGAGCAGTACTTC. As protein: CASSFFWTSGSYEQYF. Together with reference TRBV5-6 and TRBJ2-7, the CDR3 gives the full variable domain: DAGVTQSPTHLIKTRGQQVTLRCSPKSGHDTVSWYQQALGQGPQFIFQYYEEEERQRGNFPDRFSGHQFPNYSSELNVNALLLGDSALYLCASSFFWTSGSYEQYFGPGTRLTVT.

The chain joins TRBV27 to TRBJ2-7; 7 nucleotides agree with TRBD1. The CDR3 contains 13 residues. CDR1 is MNHEY, CDR2 SMNVEV, per germline (reference sequence). V lost 5 bases to trimming and J lost 7 bases; unmatched junction nucleotides: 8. CDR3 in amino acids: CASSIQQGWEQYF. For the CDR3, the DNA is TGTGCCAGCAGTATCCAACAGGGGTGGGAGCAGTACTTC.

CDR3 residues: CAWSQAGANVLTF. For the CDR3, the DNA is TGTGCCTGGAGCCAGGCAGGGGCCAACGTCCTGACTTTC. V is TRBV30 and J is TRBJ2-6, with D unclear. The CDR3 runs 13 residues. Germline V gene lookup returns CDR1 GTSNPN and CDR2 SVGIG (reference sequence). V lost 3 bases, J lost 4 bases, and 7 bases lay in between.

The chain joins TRBV13 to TRBJ2-4; maybe TRBD1 (7 bases). V lost 3 bases, J lost 1 base, and 13 bases lay in between. CDR1 and CDR2 from the germline V gene are PRHDT and FYEKMQ (reference sequence). This CDR3 contains 16 residues. CDR3 amino acids: CASSFRQGGAKNIQYF. For the CDR3, the DNA is TGTGCCAGCAGCTTCCGACAGGGAGGTGCCAAAAACATTCAGTACTTC.

The chain has TRBV7-6 and TRBJ2-1; the match to TRBD2 covers 13 bases. CDR1 is SGHVS, CDR2 FNYEAQ, per germline. The CDR3 runs 15 residues. V gave up 5 bases and J gave up 7 bases; unmatched junction bases: 5. As DNA, the CDR3 is TGTGCCAGCAGCCAACTAGCGGGAGGGTATAATGAGCAGTTCTTC. It encodes CASSQLAGGYNEQFF.

The gene calls are TRBV14 and TRBJ2-7; TRBD2 aligns across 9 bases. The CDR3 runs to 15 residues. V trimming: 1 base; J trimming: 1 base; junction bases outside the gene matches: 2. CDR1 SGHDN and CDR2 FVKESK come from the germline V gene. CDR3 in DNA: TGTGCCAGCAGCCAAGTCAGCGGGAGGTCCTACGAGCAGTACTTC. Amino acids: CASSQVSGRSYEQYF.

This clone was counted only a few times. The rearrangement joins TRBV25-1 to TRBJ1-1; the D gene is possibly TRBD1 (6 bases). With 4 bases removed from V and 1 base from J, the gap between germline ends came to 22 bases. Germline values: CDR1 MGHDK, CDR2 SYGVNS. There are 18 residues in the CDR3. CDR3 DNA: TGTGCCAGCAGTGGACCAGGGGCCGCGACATTCAGGAACACTGAAGCTTTCTTT. This translates into CASSGPGAATFRNTEAFF.

The chain links TRBV19 to TRBJ2-3, with 14 bases aligning to TRBD2. After removal of 10 bases from V and 0 bases from J, the junction contained 9 bases not matched to a gene. This CDR3 contains 17 residues. Germline V gene sequence: CDR1 LNHDA, CDR2 SQIVND (reference sequence). The CDR3 coding sequence is TGTGCCATTTCACCGGGACTAGCGGGAGTAAGCACAGATACGCAGTATTTT. It encodes CAISPGLAGVSTDTQYF.

V is TRBV7-2 and J is TRBJ1-4; 9 bases are a match to TRBD1. CDR3 length: 14 residues. Trimming at V came to 4 bases and at J to 10 bases, leaving 7 bases not matched to a gene. In germline, CDR1 is SGHTA, CDR2 FQGNSA. Here the CDR3 reads CASSSGGTGRKLFF. Here the CDR3 DNA reads TGTGCCAGCAGCTCCGGCGGGACAGGGCGAAAACTGTTTTTT. Combining the CDR3 with reference TRBV7-2 and TRBJ1-4 gives the whole variable domain GAGVSQSPSNKVTEKGKDVELRCDPISGHTALYWYRQSLGQGLEFLIYFQGNSAPDKSGLPSDRFSAERTGGSVSTLTIQRTQQEDSAVYLCASSSGGTGRKLFFGSGTQLSVL.

This clone was seen a few times. This rearrangement joins TRBV5-6 to TRBJ2-7; a weak D match, TRBD2 (6 bases). CDR3 length: 16 amino acids. Trimming left V 0 bases short and J 3 bases short, with 16 bases between. From germline, CDR1 is SGHDT and CDR2 YYEEEE. The CDR3: CASSLDGRVPSYEQYF. CDR3 coding DNA: TGTGCCAGCAGCTTGGACGGGAGAGTCCCCAGCTACGAGCAGTACTTC.

This chain joins TRBV7-9 and TRBJ2-2; D might be TRBD2 (6 bases). The germline gives CDR1 SEHNR, CDR2 FQNEAQ (reference sequence). CDR3 length equals 19 residues. Trimming removed 5 bases at V and 6 bases at J, with 28 bases between. In DNA form, the CDR3 reads TGTGCCAGCAGCCCATGGCATGTGACAGAGCCGGGGGTGGCCGGGGAGCTGTTTTTT. Translation: CASSPWHVTEPGVAGELFF.

Remarks on this clone: The CDR3 end shows no conserved phenylalanine or tryptophan, and so a read error is likely. The V gene is TRBV6-6, the J gene TRBJ1-6, with TRBD1 identical over 9 bases. The CDR3 loop spans 14 amino acids. The trim removed 6 bases at V and 14 bases at J, leaving 11 bases unmatched. The germline gives CDR1 MNHNY, CDR2 SVGAGI (reference sequence). The CDR3 sequence: CASRTGTGIGTLHL. CDR3 coding DNA: TGTGCCAGCAGAACCGGGACAGGGATAGGAACCCTCCACCTT.

The V call is TRBV18, the J call TRBJ1-1; D perhaps matches TRBD1 (5 bases). Trimming shortened V by 3 bases and J by 0 bases, and 23 bases separated the two germline ends. Germline V lookup: CDR1 KGHSH, CDR2 LQKENI. The CDR3 covers 19 residues. The CDR3 loop reads CASSPLDRRIRIMNTEAFF. Written as DNA, the CDR3 is TGTGCCAGCTCACCCCTAGACAGACGAATAAGAATCATGAACACTGAAGCTTTCTTT. The entire variable domain, with the rest obtained from reference TRBV18 and TRBJ1-1, is as follows: NAGVMQNPRHLVRRRGQEARLRCSPMKGHSHVYWYRQLPEEGLKFMVYLQKENIIDESGMPKERFSAEFPKEGPSILRIQQVVRGDSAAYFCASSPLDRRIRIMNTEAFFGQGTRLTVV.

This clone occurred a few times. The chain joins TRBV2 to TRBJ1-4; tentatively, D is TRBD1 (6 bases). The CDR3 loop spans 15 amino acids. Germline loops: CDR1 SNHLY, CDR2 FYNNEI. V shed 6 bases and J shed 2 bases, with 13 bases lying between them. The CDR3 loop is CASRDRIVTNEKLFF. Here the CDR3 DNA reads TGTGCCAGCAGAGACAGGATCGTCACTAATGAAAAACTGTTTTTT.

This clone occurred once. The chain combines TRBV4-1 with TRBJ1-4, with D possibly matching TRBD1 (5 bases). The germline V and J ends were trimmed by 4 bases and 1 base, with 10 bases remaining between them. This CDR3 spans 15 amino acids. Per the germline V gene, CDR1 is MGHRA and CDR2 is YSYEKL. CDR3 sequence: CASSPRQGTNEKLFF. The CDR3, as DNA: TGCGCCAGCAGCCCGAGGCAGGGAACTAATGAAAAACTGTTTTTT.

V gene TRBV30 combines with J gene TRBJ2-3, with TRBD2 identical over 8 bases. Germline CDR1 reads GTSNPN; CDR2 reads SVGIG (reference sequence). This CDR3 is 15 amino acids long. Losses at the gene ends were 3 bases for V and 2 bases for J; bases not matched to a gene: 7. This chain's CDR3 is CAWRVAGPPTDTQYF. The CDR3 DNA reads as TGTGCCTGGAGGGTAGCGGGGCCCCCCACAGATACGCAGTATTTT.

The rearrangement uses TRBV5-6 and TRBJ2-4; D perhaps matches TRBD1 (5 bases). Trimming took 3 bases from V and 7 from J, leaving 11 bases between them. CDR3 length equals 13 residues. CDR1 and CDR2 (germline): SGHDT, YYEEEE. The CDR3 nucleotides read TGTGCCAGCAGCTCAGGGTCCATGAACATTCAGTACTTC. It translates to CASSSGSMNIQYF.

The V call is TRBV5-1, the J call TRBJ2-2; a weak D match, TRBD1 (6 bases). Trimming took 1 base from V and 2 from J, leaving 18 bases between them. This CDR3 region has 18 residues. The germline CDR1 and CDR2 sequences are SGHRS and YFSETQ. The CDR3 sequence: CASSLPGTTGLNTGELFF. CDR3 nucleotides: TGCGCCAGCAGCTTGCCCGGTACCACAGGGTTAAACACCGGGGAGCTGTTTTTT.

Here the CDR3 reads CASSDSRGGQDTQYF. The CDR3 coding sequence is TGTGCCAGCAGTGACTCGAGGGGGGGTCAAGATACGCAGTATTTT. The chain couples TRBV6-1 to TRBJ2-3; D perhaps matches TRBD2 (7 bases). Deletions cut 3 bases from V and 5 bases from J, with 15 bases between. Per the germline V gene, CDR1 is MNHNS and CDR2 is SASEGT. The CDR3 contains 15 residues.

There are a few counts of this clone. This chain joins TRBV25-1 and TRBJ2-2; D remains unclear. The CDR3 sequence is 12 residues long. Trimming removed 7 bases from V and 6 bases from J, with 9 bases in between. Germline loops: CDR1 MGHDK, CDR2 SYGVNS. The CDR3 DNA follows: TGTGCCAGCACGCAGTTCGCCGGGGAGCTGTTTTTT. It encodes CASTQFAGELFF.